This T cell receptor beta chain appears in the sequencing data of a study of regulatory T cells in long-lasting Graves disease. Study findings and constraints: Those with persistent disease had in common more public clonotypes (about 3,000) than new patients (about 970). Persistent Graves' cases showed lower TCR diversity than newly diagnosed cases.

The table lists this clonotype with many counts. Its specificity is unknown. The CDR3 has 13 residues. CDR1 and CDR2 (germline): MDHEN, SYDVKM. V was cut by 4 bases and J by 4 bases, with 10 bases left in between. Building of the TCR beta libraries involved iRepertoire HTBI primers and Arm-PCR of CDR3 regions. TCRdb reprocessed the multiplex PCR reads with MiXCR, giving one entry per CDR3 protein. The sample lists roughly 700,000 distinct CDR3 sequences, about 30% occurring once. Noted time point: persistent/refractory GD, antithyroid drugs over 5 years with positive TRAb. Preparation of the TCR library used RNA extracted from PBMCs.

The receptor's source is a female donor with Graves disease. Sequencing used peripheral blood mononuclear cells (PBMCs), obtained when the disease was refractory, from a patient treated with antithyroid drugs. This chain connects TRBV28 to TRBJ1-1, with D unclear. CDR3 in amino acids: CASSSLVGTEAFF. The CDR3 nucleotides read TGTGCCAGCAGTTCCCTTGTTGGCACTGAAGCTTTCTTT. The variable domain in full, with the rest retrieved from reference TRBV28 and TRBJ1-1, is DVKVTQSSRYLVKRTGEKVFLECVQDMDHENMFWYRQDPGLGLRLIYFSYDVKMKEKGDIPEGYSVSREKKERFSLILESASTNQTSMYLCASSSLVGTEAFFGQGTRLTVV.